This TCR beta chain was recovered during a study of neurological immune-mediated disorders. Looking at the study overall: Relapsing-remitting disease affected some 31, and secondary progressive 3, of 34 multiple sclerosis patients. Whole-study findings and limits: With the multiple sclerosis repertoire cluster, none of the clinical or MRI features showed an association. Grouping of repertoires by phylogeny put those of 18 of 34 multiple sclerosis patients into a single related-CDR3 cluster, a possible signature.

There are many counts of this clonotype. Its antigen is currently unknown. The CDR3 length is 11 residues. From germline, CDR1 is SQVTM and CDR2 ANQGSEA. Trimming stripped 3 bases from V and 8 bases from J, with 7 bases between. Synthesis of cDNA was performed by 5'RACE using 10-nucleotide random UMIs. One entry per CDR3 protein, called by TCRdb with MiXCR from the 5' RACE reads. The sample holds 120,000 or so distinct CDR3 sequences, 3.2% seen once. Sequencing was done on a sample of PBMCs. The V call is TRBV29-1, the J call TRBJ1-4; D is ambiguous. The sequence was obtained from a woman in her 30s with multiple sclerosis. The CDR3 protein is CSVDRGEKLFF. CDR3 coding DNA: TGCAGCGTTGATCGTGGAGAAAAACTGTTTTTT.